The rows below give T cell receptor beta chains drawn from one sample of a study of cytomegalovirus exposure and HLA in healthy donors. TCRdb keeps only in-frame clones here, not all; method: immunoSEQ multiplex PCR. This sample carries around 150,000 clones, roughly 80% of them seen once, and the ten largest clones take approximately 8.7%. Sequencing was performed on PBMCs. The receptors here all came from a man between 18 and 29 years old in good health and CMV-seropositive. Both conserved end residues are part of each CDR3. D genes are given only for firm matches. Size tells how often a clone was seen (once, few, many) or the class of an expanded clone, and some rows leave it out.

NA,TRBV5-8,TRBJ1-6,NA,TGTGCCAGCAGCTTGCCCGGACGAGGGAATTCACCCCTCCACTTT,CASSLPGRGNSPLHF
TRBD2,TRBV6-6,TRBJ2-7,few,TGTGCCAGCGTCGGACGGCTAGCGGGGGGGCATGAGCAGTACTTC,CASVGRLAGGHEQYF
NA,TRBV11-2,TRBJ1-2,NA,TGTGCCAGCAGCTTGGAGGGTCATGGCTACACCTTC,CASSLEGHGYTF
NA,TRBV14,TRBJ1-2,NA,TGTGCCAGCAGCCTAGTTGGTCGAGGCTACACCTTC,CASSLVGRGYTF
NA,TRBV6-1,TRBJ2-2,NA,TGTGCCAGCACTTCACTCCTGCCTAACACCGGGGAGCTGTTTTTT,CASTSLLPNTGELFF
NA,TRBV10-3,TRBJ1-4,NA,TGTGCCACCCACCCGTCGGGGAATGAAAAACTGTTTTTT,CATHPSGNEKLFF
NA,TRBV5-8,TRBJ2-5,NA,TGTGCCAGCAGTAAGACCTCGACAAGAAGCCAAGAGACCCAGTACTTC,CASSKTSTRSQETQYF
NA,TRBV20-1,TRBJ2-3,NA,TGCAGTGCCCCAAGCACAGATACGCAGTATTTT,CSAPSTDTQYF
NA,TRBV5-1,TRBJ1-1,NA,TGCGCCAGCAGCTTGGTAGGGGACACGAACACTGAAGCTTTCTTT,CASSLVGDTNTEAFF
NA,TRBV19,TRBJ2-7,NA,TGTGCCAGTAGTCCCCAGGCAGATTACGAGCAGTACTTC,CASSPQADYEQYF
NA,TRBV4-1,TRBJ1-1,NA,TGCGCCAGCAGCCAAGATCTCCGGCGACTCATGAACACTGAAGCTTTCTTT,CASSQDLRRLMNTEAFF
TRBD2,TRBV28,TRBJ2-7,NA,TGTGCCAGCAGTTCTAGCGGGAGAACCTACGAGCAGTACTTC,CASSSSGRTYEQYF
TRBD1,TRBV27,TRBJ1-2,NA,TGTGCCAGCAGCCCATCCTCGGCGGTGGGGACAGGGTATGGCTACACCTTC,CASSPSSAVGTGYGYTF
TRBD2,TRBV5-5,TRBJ2-1,once,TGTGCCAGCAGCTTTCCAGCGGGGGGGCAATCGTACAATGAGCAGTTCTTC,CASSFPAGGQSYNEQFF
NA,TRBV5-1,TRBJ1-1,NA,TGCGCCAGCAGCTTCCGACAGGATCTGAACACTGAAGCTTTCTTT,CASSFRQDLNTEAFF
NA,TRBV29-1,TRBJ2-7,many,TGCAGCGTTGAGCTAGCGTACGAGCAGTACTTC,CSVELAYEQYF
NA,TRBV18,TRBJ2-3,NA,TGTGCCAGCTCAGCGCTCACAGATACGCAGTATTTT,CASSALTDTQYF
NA,TRBV7-2,TRBJ1-1,NA,TGTGCCAGCAGCCCCGGGACCGGGGGCACTGAAGCTTTCTTT,CASSPGTGGTEAFF
NA,TRBV4-2,TRBJ1-1,NA,TGTGCCAGCAGCCAAGATTTGGCAGGGCCAGCTTTCTTT,CASSQDLAGPAFF
TRBD1,TRBV5-6,TRBJ2-1,NA,TGTGCCAGCAGCTCCCCGGGACAGTGGGTCGATGAGCAGTTCTTC,CASSSPGQWVDEQFF
NA,TRBV5-8,TRBJ1-1,NA,TGTGCCAGCATGAGGGGGTTAATTCCAATGAACACTGAAGCTTTCTTT,CASMRGLIPMNTEAFF
NA,TRBV19,TRBJ1-1,NA,TGTGCCAGTAGCCTCCTTGACAGGCCGAACACTGAAGCTTTCTTT,CASSLLDRPNTEAFF
TRBD2,TRBV19,TRBJ2-3,NA,TGTGCCAGTAGTGGGGGACCGGGACTAGCCCTTACAGATACGCAGTATTTT,CASSGGPGLALTDTQYF
TRBD2,TRBV6-1,TRBJ2-3,NA,TGTGCCAGCAGTGAAGCTGAGCGGGGGGGCCGAGATACGCAGTATTTT,CASSEAERGGRDTQYF
NA,TRBV19,TRBJ2-1,few,TGTGCCAGTAGTATAGGGCACGTTAATGAGCAGTTCTTC,CASSIGHVNEQFF
TRBD1,TRBV7-9,TRBJ2-1,NA,TGTGCCAGCAGCCTGGGACAGGGGGCTGCAAATGAGCAGTTCTTC,CASSLGQGAANEQFF
NA,TRBV7-6,TRBJ1-3,NA,TGTGCCAGCAGCTTACAGGGAAACACCATATATTTT,CASSLQGNTIYF
NA,TRBV5-4,TRBJ1-1,NA,TGTGCCAGCAGCGAAGACAGGATCACTGAAGCTTTCTTT,CASSEDRITEAFF
TRBD2,TRBV7-9,TRBJ2-3,NA,TGTGCCAGCAGCCCCTCCGGGAGGACAGATACGCAGTATTTT,CASSPSGRTDTQYF
TRBD1,TRBV5-1,TRBJ1-5,few,TGCGCCAGCAGCTCCCTTTGGGACAGGGGGCTCTCACAGCATTTT,CASSSLWDRGLSQHF
NA,TRBV7-3,TRBJ1-1,NA,TGTGCCAGCAGCTTAGGGCCTCAGACGAACACTGAAGCTTTCTTT,CASSLGPQTNTEAFF
TRBD2,TRBV7-2,TRBJ2-1,NA,TGTGCCAGCAGGGGGGTGGGGGGGTACAATGAGCAGTTCTTC,CASRGVGGYNEQFF
NA,TRBV6-1,TRBJ1-2,NA,TGTGCCAGCAGTACAACAGGGACCGAGGGCTACACCTTC,CASSTTGTEGYTF
TRBD1,TRBV11-1,TRBJ1-1,few,TGTGCCAGCAGCCCGTGGGACAGGGGAGACACTGAAGCTTTCTTT,CASSPWDRGDTEAFF
TRBD2,TRBV18,TRBJ2-1,NA,TGTGCCAGCTCACCACCCGGGGGGGAGGGCCCCAATGAGCAGTTCTTC,CASSPPGGEGPNEQFF
TRBD2,TRBV9,TRBJ2-1,NA,TGTGCCAGCAGCGTTAGACTAGCGGGAGTCAATGAGCAGTTCTTC,CASSVRLAGVNEQFF
NA,TRBV5-1,TRBJ1-2,NA,TGCGCCAGCAGCTTGGCTTGGGGGCCGGGCGGCTACACCTTC,CASSLAWGPGGYTF
NA,TRBV19,TRBJ1-1,once,TGTGCCAGTTTTCGACCCGGGGCTGAAGCTTTCTTT,CASFRPGAEAFF
TRBD2,TRBV9,TRBJ2-1,NA,TGTGCCAGCAGCCCTCCGCGAGGGACTAGCGGGAGCAAGTTCTTC,CASSPPRGTSGSKFF
TRBD2,TRBV5-4,TRBJ2-7,NA,TGTGCCAGCAGCCGGGGGGGCGCCGATTCCTACGAGCAGTACTTC,CASSRGGADSYEQYF
TRBD1,TRBV5-4,TRBJ1-2,NA,TGTGCCAGCAGCTTGGAGGGGGCGGGTGGCTACACCTTC,CASSLEGAGGYTF
NA,TRBV9,TRBJ2-5,NA,TGTGCCAGCAGCGTAGGAAACCAGGGGTATCAAGAGACCCAGTACTTC,CASSVGNQGYQETQYF
TRBD2,TRBV13,TRBJ2-5,NA,TGTGCCAGCAGCTTAGCTAGCGGGGGGGCCGGGGGAGAGACCCAGTACTTC,CASSLASGGAGGETQYF
TRBD1,TRBV5-6,TRBJ2-4,NA,TGTGCCAGCAGCTTGGCTTTTCCCGGGACAGCGGTAGGAAACATTCAGTACTTC,CASSLAFPGTAVGNIQYF